Listed here is a single T cell receptor beta chain. Its cognate antigen is unknown. One junction end does not reproduce the germline sequence, and a read error may be involved. This entry comes from a study of tumor and adjacent non-tumor tissue in lung cancer. Whole-study context: On average, productive TCRbeta reads reached roughly 4 million per sample.

TCRbeta libraries were built with three rounds of nested PCR, modified from ARM-PCR. A single record per CDR3 protein comes from TCRdb applying MiXCR to the multiplex PCR reads. The data contain 65,000 to 70,000 distinct CDR3 sequences, roughly three fifths of them seen just once; the ten biggest clones take up around 20%. Study-level findings and limits: Significantly higher TCR diversity was found in tumor than normal lung. Tumor repertoires had a smaller top 100 clone share than normal lung.

Germline V gene sequence: CDR1 MDHEN, CDR2 SYDVKM. The CDR3 totals 15 residues. No cell sorting was done before RNA was extracted from the tissue. Newly diagnosed lung cancer patients had thoracic surgery in China, August–late 2014, without prior chemotherapy. The chain joins TRBV28 to TRBJ2-1; possibly TRBD1 for D (5 bases). The sequence was obtained from a man in his fifties with non-small cell lung cancer. Material for sequencing was lung tumor tissue. CDR3 loop: CPSSFAGTGVEVQFF. The CDR3 nucleotides are TGTCCCAGCAGTTTCGCCGGTACAGGTGTTGAGGTGCAGTTCTTC. The full variable domain, with the rest looked up from reference TRBV28 and TRBJ2-1, is DVKVTQSSRYLVKRTGEKVFLECVQDMDHENMFWYRQDPGLGLRLIYFSYDVKMKEKGDIPEGYSVSREKKERFSLILESASTNQTSMYLCPSSFAGTGVEVQFFGPGTRLTVL.